This T cell receptor (beta chain) was documented in a study of blood T cell repertoires in COVID-19. As for the study in general: Acute and convalescent COVID-19 specimens originated in the United States, Italy and Spain. Sample material is recorded as cDNA or gDNA derived from T cells, B-cell-depleted T cells, or PBMCs.

V lost 4 bases and J lost 1, with 9 bases in between. This CDR3 contains 14 residues. Germline lookup yields CDR1 SGHRS and CDR2 YFSETQ. Per the original data handling: Using reference gene primer amplification, nucleated cell counts were estimated. Repertoires were generated with immunoSEQ multiplex PCR, while TCRdb's copy carries only in-frame clones and drops some. The D gene and trimming were derived from the DNA, and the V and J assignments and clone size from that table. The table lists about 84,000 clones, about 86% of them singletons. The TCR comes from an elderly man with active or convalescent COVID-19. Sequenced sample: peripheral blood. This chain connects TRBV5-1 to TRBJ1-3; D remains ambiguous. CDR3 residues: CASSVGESGNTIYF. In DNA, the CDR3 is TGCGCCAGCAGCGTTGGGGAGTCTGGAAACACCATATATTTT.